This T cell receptor beta chain was obtained from a study of cytomegalovirus exposure and HLA in healthy donors. Study information: Within an early data release were tens of millions of unique TCRs drawn from HLA-typed donors. Overall study findings and caveats: Accurate predictions that matched the HLA-A and HLA-B alleles of most subjects were reportedly made from TCR beta sequences. Presence/absence analyses treated sequencing depth as roughly uniform across donors. An ancestry cluster, one associated with Asian ancestry, reportedly showed fewer N-insertions than the 666-donor mean in a later analysis.

Deletions cut 2 bases from V and 5 bases from J, with 2 bases between. The CDR3 length is 10 residues. The germline V gene encodes CDR1 SQVTM and CDR2 ANQGSEA. The PCR contained 60 Vbeta and 13 Jbeta primers. This table comes from immunoSEQ multiplex PCR, and its TCRdb copy is limited to in-frame clones, with some not included. This table has approximately 220,000 clones, around four fifths appearing once. As for this clone: What it binds is unknown.

The chain uses TRBV29-1 and TRBJ2-3, with unresolved D. Sequenced sample: PBMCs. The TCR was taken from a boy aged 2-9 years in good health and CMV-seronegative. The CDR3 DNA follows: TGCAGCGTTGAACTAGATACGCAGTATTTT. This sequence encodes CSVELDTQYF.